This T cell receptor (beta chain) was captured in a study of beta chain features in type 1 diabetes. General study points: PCR could preferentially amplify shorter templates, alike in patients and controls.

As regards this clone: Antigen: not known.

CDR3 size: 12 residues. Germline values: CDR1 MDHEN, CDR2 SYDVKM. V was cut by 10 bases and J by 6 bases, with 15 bases left in between. Sequencing targeted expressed TCRB transcripts, as all isolated RNA had been reverse transcribed. Stem cell-like memory T cell samples yielded roughly 910,000 reads on average. Sequenced by immunoSEQ multiplex PCR; TCRdb stores in-frame clones only, minus some. This sample has approximately 110,000 clones, with under 40% found just once. Cells sorted by CD45RO/CCR7/CD25/CD127/CD95/CD27 comprised CD4+ naive, central memory, regulatory and stem cell-like memory cells. The chain has TRBV28 and TRBJ1-1; D not certain. The sequenced material came from stem cell memory CD4+ T cells from blood. The TCR was taken from a woman under 30 in good health. CDR3 sequence: CATASRVPEAFF. The CDR3 DNA reads TGTGCCACCGCCTCCCGGGTTCCTGAAGCTTTCTTT.